This TCR beta chain is drawn from a study of CD8+ T cells in alopecia areata. Study background: Those treated were given oral tofacitinib at 5 to 10 mg twice daily. Tofacitinib ran 6 to 18 months, followed by 6 months off drug. General study points: The presence of one nonresponder keeps the tie between baseline CD8+ expansion and response uncertain.

In each case, RNA was isolated and then reverse transcribed into cDNA as the sequencing template. The table came from immunoSEQ multiplex PCR; TCRdb's copy has only in-frame clones and leaves some out. This table has around 110,000 clones, around three fifths appearing once. The length of the CDR3 is 11 residues. From germline, CDR1 is PRHDT and CDR2 FYEKMQ (reference sequence). The V end lost 4 bases, the J end lost 3 bases, and 4 bases lay between the germline ends. Treatment here: oral pan-JAK inhibitor, 5-10 mg twice daily. Collection of lesional scalp punch biopsies and peripheral blood was performed in alopecia areata patients. Concerning this clone itself: Its antigen is currently unknown.

This receptor was taken from a human donor with alopecia areata. Specimen: CD8+ T cells sorted from blood, collected at week 24, from a patient treated with tofacitinib. V usage is TRBV13 and J usage is TRBJ2-7; unclear D gene. CDR3 residues: CASSSGYEQYF. DNA for the CDR3: TGTGCCAGCAGCTCCGGCTACGAGCAGTACTTC.